The following is a T cell receptor beta chain sequence with its context. How the authors handled the data: Researchers report that nucleated cell counts were estimated from reference gene primer amplification. The method was immunoSEQ multiplex PCR; TCRdb's version includes in-frame clones alone and lacks a portion of them. Clonal size and the V and J genes are those of that table, whereas D and trimming came from the DNA. Here the sample spans 120,000 or so clones, around nine tenths being singletons. CDR1 is SGHTA, CDR2 FQGNSA, per germline. V shed 5 bases, J shed 0 bases, and the junction held 5 bases outside the gene matches. The CDR3 spans 16 residues. These data belong to a study of blood T cell repertoires in COVID-19. The wider study: Some COVID-19 samples were acute and others convalescent; all came from the United States, Italy and Spain. The analysed material was cDNA or gDNA that came from T cells, B-cell-depleted T cells, or PBMCs.

This chain joins TRBV7-2 and TRBJ2-5; 11 bases line up with TRBD1. The source is a man over 45 with acute or convalescent COVID-19. Sequenced sample: peripheral blood. The CDR3 bases are TGTGCCAGCAGCCTAGGGACAGGGGGGTACCAAGAGACCCAGTACTTC. Its protein product is CASSLGTGGYQETQYF.